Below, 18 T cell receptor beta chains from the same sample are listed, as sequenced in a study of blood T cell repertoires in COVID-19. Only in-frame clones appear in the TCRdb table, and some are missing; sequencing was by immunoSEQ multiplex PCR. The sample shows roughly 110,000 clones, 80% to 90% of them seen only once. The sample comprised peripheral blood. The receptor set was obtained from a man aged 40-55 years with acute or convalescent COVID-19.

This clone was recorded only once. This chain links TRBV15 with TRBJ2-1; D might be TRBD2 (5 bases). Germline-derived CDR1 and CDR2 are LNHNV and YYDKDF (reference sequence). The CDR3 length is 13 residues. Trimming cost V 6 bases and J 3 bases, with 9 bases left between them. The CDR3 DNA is TGTGCCACCAGTTTTACTAGCTACAATGAGCAGTTCTTC. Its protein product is CATSFTSYNEQFF.

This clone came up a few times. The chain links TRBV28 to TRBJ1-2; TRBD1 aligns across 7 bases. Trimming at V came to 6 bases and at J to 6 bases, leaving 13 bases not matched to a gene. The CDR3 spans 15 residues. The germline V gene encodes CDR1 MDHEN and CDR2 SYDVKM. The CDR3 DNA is TGTGCCAGCAGCCCCCCTAAGGGACAGTCGAATGGCTACACCTTC. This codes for CASSPPKGQSNGYTF.

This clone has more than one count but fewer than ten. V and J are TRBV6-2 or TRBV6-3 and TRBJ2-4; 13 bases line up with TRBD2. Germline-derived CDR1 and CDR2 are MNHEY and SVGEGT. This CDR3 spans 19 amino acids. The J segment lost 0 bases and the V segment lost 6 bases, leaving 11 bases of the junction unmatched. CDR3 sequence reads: CASSRTSGGSEIAKNIQYF. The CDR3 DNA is TGTGCCAGCAGCCGGACTAGCGGGGGTAGTGAAATAGCCAAAAACATTCAGTACTTC.

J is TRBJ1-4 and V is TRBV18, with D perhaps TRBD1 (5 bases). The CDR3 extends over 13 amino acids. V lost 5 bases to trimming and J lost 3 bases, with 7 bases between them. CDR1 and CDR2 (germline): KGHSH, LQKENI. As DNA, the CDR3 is TGTGCCAGCTCATCGGGGGCTAATGAAAAACTGTTTTTT. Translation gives CASSSGANEKLFF.

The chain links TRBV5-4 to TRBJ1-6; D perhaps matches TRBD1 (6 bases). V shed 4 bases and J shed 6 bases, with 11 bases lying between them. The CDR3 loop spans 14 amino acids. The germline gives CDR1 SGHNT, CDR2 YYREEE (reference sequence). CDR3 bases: TGTGCCAGCAGCCGCGGACAGCTTAATTCACCCCTCCACTTT. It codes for CASSRGQLNSPLHF.

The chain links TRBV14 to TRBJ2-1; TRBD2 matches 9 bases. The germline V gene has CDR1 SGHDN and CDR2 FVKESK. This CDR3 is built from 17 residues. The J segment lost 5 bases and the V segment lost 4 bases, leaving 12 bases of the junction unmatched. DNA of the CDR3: TGTGCCAGCAGCCCCTTGACTATAGCGGGAGTAGACAATGAGCAGTTCTTC. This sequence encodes CASSPLTIAGVDNEQFF.

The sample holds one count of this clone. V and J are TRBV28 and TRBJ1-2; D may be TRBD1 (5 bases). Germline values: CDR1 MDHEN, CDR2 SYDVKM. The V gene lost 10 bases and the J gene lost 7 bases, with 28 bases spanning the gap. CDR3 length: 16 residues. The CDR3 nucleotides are TGTGCCACCAAAGTCCCCTACGGGGGGGGACGAGGTGGCTACACCTTC. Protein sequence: CATKVPYGGGRGGYTF.

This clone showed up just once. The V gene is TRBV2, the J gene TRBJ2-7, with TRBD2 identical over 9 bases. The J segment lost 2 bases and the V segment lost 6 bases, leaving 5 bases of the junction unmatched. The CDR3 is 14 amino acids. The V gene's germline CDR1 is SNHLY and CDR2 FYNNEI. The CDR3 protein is CASRSASGAYEQYF. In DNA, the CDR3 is TGTGCCAGCAGGAGCGCTAGCGGGGCCTACGAGCAGTACTTC.

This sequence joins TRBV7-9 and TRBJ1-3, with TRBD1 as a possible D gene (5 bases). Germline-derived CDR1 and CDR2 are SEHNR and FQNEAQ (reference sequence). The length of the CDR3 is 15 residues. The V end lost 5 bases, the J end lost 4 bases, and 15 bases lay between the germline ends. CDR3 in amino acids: CASSPAGSLGNTIYF. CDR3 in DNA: TGTGCCAGCAGCCCAGCAGGGTCTCTCGGAAACACCATATATTTT. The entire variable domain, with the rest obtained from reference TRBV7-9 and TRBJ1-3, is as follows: DTGVSQNPRHKITKRGQNVTFRCDPISEHNRLYWYRQTLGQGPEFLTYFQNEAQLEKSRLLSDRFSAERPKGSFSTLEIQRTEQGDSAMYLCASSPAGSLGNTIYFGEGSWLTVV.

The CDR3 sequence is CAGGLRLSTEAFF. The CDR3 DNA follows: TGTGCGGGGGGTCTCCGCTTGAGCACTGAAGCTTTCTTT. The chain combines TRBV6-5 with TRBJ1-1, with D perhaps TRBD1 (5 bases). Germline CDR1 and CDR2: MNHEY and SVGAGI. This CDR3 has 13 residues.

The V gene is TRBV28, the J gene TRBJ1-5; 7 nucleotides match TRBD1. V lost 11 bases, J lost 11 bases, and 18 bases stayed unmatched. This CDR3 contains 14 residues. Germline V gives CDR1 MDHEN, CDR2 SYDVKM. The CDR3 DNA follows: TGTGCCGCACAGACAGGGACCCCCAAGGAGGCCCAGCATTTT. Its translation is CAAQTGTPKEAQHF.

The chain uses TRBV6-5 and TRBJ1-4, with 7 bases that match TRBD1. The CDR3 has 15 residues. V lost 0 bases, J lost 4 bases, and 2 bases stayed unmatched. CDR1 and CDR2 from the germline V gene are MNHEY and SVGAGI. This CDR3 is CASSYSNRGNEKLFF. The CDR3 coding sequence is TGTGCCAGCAGTTACTCGAACAGGGGTAATGAAAAACTGTTTTTT.

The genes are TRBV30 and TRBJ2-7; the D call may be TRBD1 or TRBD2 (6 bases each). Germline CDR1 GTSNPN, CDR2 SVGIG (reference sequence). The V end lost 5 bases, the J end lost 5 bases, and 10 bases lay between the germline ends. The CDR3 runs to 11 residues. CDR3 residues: CAWGGRHEQYF. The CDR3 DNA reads TGTGCCTGGGGGGGGCGGCACGAGCAGTACTTC.

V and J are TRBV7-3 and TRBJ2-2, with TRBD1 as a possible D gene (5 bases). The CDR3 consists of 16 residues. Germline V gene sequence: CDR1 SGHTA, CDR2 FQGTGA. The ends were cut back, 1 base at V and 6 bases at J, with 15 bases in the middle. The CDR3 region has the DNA TGTGCCAGCAGCTTAAATCAGCAGGGCCGCTCCGGGGAGCTGTTTTTT. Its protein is CASSLNQQGRSGELFF.

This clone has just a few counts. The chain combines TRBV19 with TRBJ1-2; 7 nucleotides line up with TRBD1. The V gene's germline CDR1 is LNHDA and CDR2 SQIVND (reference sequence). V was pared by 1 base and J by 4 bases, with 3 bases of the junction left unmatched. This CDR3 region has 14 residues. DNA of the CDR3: TGTGCCAGTAGTATAGCGGGACAGTCCTATGGCTACACCTTC. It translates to CASSIAGQSYGYTF.

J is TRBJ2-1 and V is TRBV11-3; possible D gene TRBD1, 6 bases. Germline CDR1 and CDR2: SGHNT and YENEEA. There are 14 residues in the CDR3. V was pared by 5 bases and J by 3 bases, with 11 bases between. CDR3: CASSPKDSYNEQFF. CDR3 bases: TGTGCCAGCAGCCCTAAGGACAGCTACAATGAGCAGTTCTTC. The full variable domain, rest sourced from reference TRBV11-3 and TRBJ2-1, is EAGVVQSPRYKIIEKKQPVAFWCNPISGHNTLYWYLQNLGQGPELLIRYENEEAVDDSQLPKDRFSAERLKGVDSTLKIQPAELGDSAVYLCASSPKDSYNEQFFGPGTRLTVL.

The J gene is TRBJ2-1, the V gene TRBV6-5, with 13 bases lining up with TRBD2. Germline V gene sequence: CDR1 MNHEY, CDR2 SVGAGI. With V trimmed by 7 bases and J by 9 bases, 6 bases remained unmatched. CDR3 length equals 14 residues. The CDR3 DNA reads TGTGCCAGCACTAGACTAGCGGGGGGCGGTGAGCAGTTCTTC. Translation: CASTRLAGGGEQFF.

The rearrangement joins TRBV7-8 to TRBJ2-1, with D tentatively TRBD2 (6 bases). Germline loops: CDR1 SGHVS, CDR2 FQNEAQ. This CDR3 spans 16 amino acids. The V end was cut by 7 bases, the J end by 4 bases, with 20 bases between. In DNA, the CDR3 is TGTGCCAGCACCAACCGAGGGACTCCTCGTTACAATGAGCAGTTCTTC. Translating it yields CASTNRGTPRYNEQFF.